The rows below give T cell receptor beta chains drawn from one sample of a study of naive and memory T cell subsets. TCRdb re-analysed the UMI-ligation and nested PCR reads in MiXCR, keeping a single row per CDR3 protein. This repertoire shows about 90,000 distinct CDR3 sequences, about 11% found once; its top ten account for more than 0.13%. Sequencing was carried out using naive CD4+ T cells from blood. The receptor set was obtained from a human donor in good health. Each CDR3 is given with its conserved first and last residue. A D gene is named only where the DNA matches it firmly. Clone sizes are given selectively: once, few, many, or a class where the clone is expanded.

clone_size: .
d_call: .
v_call: TRBV20-1
j_call: TRBJ2-7
cdr3_nt: TGCAGTGCTAGAGGTTGGGTGGCAGGGGTTAGCGAGCAGTACTTC
cdr3_aa: CSARGWVAGVSEQYF

clone_size: .
d_call: .
v_call: TRBV28
j_call: TRBJ1-4
cdr3_nt: TGTGCCAGCACTATACGTTCCGTTGTAAGAGCAAAACTGTTTTTT
cdr3_aa: CASTIRSVVRAKLFF

clone_size: .
d_call: .
v_call: TRBV18
j_call: TRBJ2-7
cdr3_nt: TGTGCCAGCTCAACCACGTCTGGGGACGAGCAGTACTTC
cdr3_aa: CASSTTSGDEQYF

clone_size: many
d_call: .
v_call: TRBV3-1
j_call: TRBJ2-1
cdr3_nt: TGTGCCAGCAGCCAAGTTCTTAATGAGCAGTTCTTC
cdr3_aa: CASSQVLNEQFF

clone_size: many
d_call: TRBD2
v_call: TRBV5-1
j_call: TRBJ2-2
cdr3_nt: TGCGCCAGCAGCCCCCTGACTAGCGGGAGGGCCTGGGACACCGGGGAGCTGTTTTTT
cdr3_aa: CASSPLTSGRAWDTGELFF

clone_size: few
d_call: TRBD1
v_call: TRBV7-2
j_call: TRBJ2-3
cdr3_nt: TGTGCCAGCAGCGCAAGAGGGACAGGGCGAACAGATACGCAGTATTTT
cdr3_aa: CASSARGTGRTDTQYF

clone_size: many
d_call: TRBD2
v_call: TRBV7-2
j_call: TRBJ2-7
cdr3_nt: TGTGCCAGCAGCCCACAAGCTAGCGGGGGGATTGAAGAGCAGTACTTC
cdr3_aa: CASSPQASGGIEEQYF

clone_size: few
d_call: .
v_call: TRBV12-3/TRBV12-4
j_call: TRBJ1-5
cdr3_nt: TGTGCCAGCAGTTTTGGGGGCCAGCCCCAGCATTTT
cdr3_aa: CASSFGGQPQHF

clone_size: few
d_call: .
v_call: TRBV21-1
j_call: TRBJ1-3
cdr3_nt: TGTGCCAGCGGACAATGGGTCGGGGACTCTGGAAACACCATATATTTT
cdr3_aa: CASGQWVGDSGNTIYF

clone_size: .
d_call: TRBD2
v_call: TRBV7-2
j_call: TRBJ2-2
cdr3_nt: TGTGCCAGCAGGCAGGGACTAGCGGGAACGGGCACCGGGGAGCTGTTTTTT
cdr3_aa: CASRQGLAGTGTGELFF

clone_size: few
d_call: .
v_call: TRBV7-9
j_call: TRBJ1-2
cdr3_nt: TGTGCCAGCAGCCCGAGAGGGGGGGTCTATGGCTACACCTTC
cdr3_aa: CASSPRGGVYGYTF

clone_size: many
d_call: .
v_call: TRBV12-3/TRBV12-4
j_call: TRBJ2-1
cdr3_nt: TGTGCCAGCAGTTTAGTATGGACGGACTCCTACAATGAGCAGTTCTTC
cdr3_aa: CASSLVWTDSYNEQFF

clone_size: few
d_call: TRBD1
v_call: TRBV12-3/TRBV12-4
j_call: TRBJ1-2
cdr3_nt: TGTGCCAGCAGTAGAAGCGTGATCTTAGGGGGCCACTATGGCTACACCTTC
cdr3_aa: CASSRSVILGGHYGYTF

clone_size: many
d_call: .
v_call: TRBV11-2
j_call: TRBJ2-4
cdr3_nt: TGTGCCAGCAGCTTAGAGGGAAGACAAAAAAACATTCAGTACTTC
cdr3_aa: CASSLEGRQKNIQYF

clone_size: .
d_call: TRBD1
v_call: TRBV7-2
j_call: TRBJ1-4
cdr3_nt: TGTGCCAGCAGCCGAGTTTGGGGGACAGGGGAAAAACTGTTTTTT
cdr3_aa: CASSRVWGTGEKLFF

clone_size: .
d_call: .
v_call: TRBV7-9
j_call: TRBJ2-7
cdr3_nt: TGTGCCAGCAGCCCCAGGCAGGCCAGCTCCTACGAGCAGTACTTC
cdr3_aa: CASSPRQASSYEQYF

clone_size: .
d_call: .
v_call: TRBV12-3/TRBV12-4
j_call: TRBJ2-1
cdr3_nt: TGTGCCAGCAGCCCGAGGGAGAGGGGCCACGGGAATGAGCAGTTCTTC
cdr3_aa: CASSPRERGHGNEQFF

clone_size: many
d_call: TRBD1
v_call: TRBV20-1
j_call: TRBJ2-6
cdr3_nt: TGCAGTGCTAGAGAGACAGGGGGTGTTGTGGCTGGGGCCAACGTCCTGACTTTC
cdr3_aa: CSARETGGVVAGANVLTF

clone_size: .
d_call: .
v_call: TRBV20-1
j_call: TRBJ1-1
cdr3_nt: TGCAGTGCTAGAGAAGGGGAACAGGTGTCTGAAGCTTTCTTT
cdr3_aa: CSAREGEQVSEAFF

clone_size: few
d_call: TRBD1
v_call: TRBV5-4
j_call: TRBJ2-1
cdr3_nt: TGTGCCAGCAGGGCGGGGACAGGGGGACACAATGAGCAGTTCTTC
cdr3_aa: CASRAGTGGHNEQFF

clone_size: few
d_call: .
v_call: TRBV9
j_call: TRBJ1-1
cdr3_nt: TGTGCCAGCAGCCCCTGGCGCGGAGGGGAGGGTGAAGCTTTCTTT
cdr3_aa: CASSPWRGGEGEAFF

clone_size: many
d_call: TRBD1
v_call: TRBV5-5
j_call: TRBJ1-1
cdr3_nt: TGTGCCAGCAGCTTCCGCGGGACAGAGAACACTGAAGCTTTCTTT
cdr3_aa: CASSFRGTENTEAFF

clone_size: few
d_call: .
v_call: TRBV29-1
j_call: TRBJ1-1
cdr3_nt: TGCAGCGTTGGCAACCGGGGCTCGATAGAAGCTTTCTTT
cdr3_aa: CSVGNRGSIEAFF

clone_size: few
d_call: .
v_call: TRBV7-2
j_call: TRBJ2-5
cdr3_nt: TGTGCCAGCAGCTTAGCGCTCGGACCCGAAGAGACCCAGTACTTC
cdr3_aa: CASSLALGPEETQYF

clone_size: .
d_call: TRBD2
v_call: TRBV20-1
j_call: TRBJ2-7
cdr3_nt: TGCAGTGCTAGGGCTAGCGGGGGCATCTCCGAGCAGTACTTC
cdr3_aa: CSARASGGISEQYF

clone_size: .
d_call: .
v_call: TRBV19
j_call: TRBJ2-7
cdr3_nt: TGTGCCAGTAGTATAGGCAGAAGCGAGCAGTACTTC
cdr3_aa: CASSIGRSEQYF

clone_size: .
d_call: TRBD2
v_call: TRBV12-3/TRBV12-4
j_call: TRBJ2-1
cdr3_nt: TGTGCCAGCAAGCCTAGCGGGCCTTCCTACAATGAGCAGTTCTTC
cdr3_aa: CASKPSGPSYNEQFF

clone_size: .
d_call: .
v_call: TRBV4-3
j_call: TRBJ2-3
cdr3_nt: TGCGCCAGCAGCCAATCTACTTTTGGGCTAGACACAGATACGCAGTATTTT
cdr3_aa: CASSQSTFGLDTDTQYF

clone_size: .
d_call: TRBD1
v_call: TRBV7-2
j_call: TRBJ2-5
cdr3_nt: TGTGCCAGCAGCTCGGACAGGGGTAAAGAGACCCAGTACTTC
cdr3_aa: CASSSDRGKETQYF

clone_size: few
d_call: .
v_call: TRBV19
j_call: TRBJ1-5
cdr3_nt: TGTGCCAGTTCGGGGGGGGACGGCCAGCCCCAGCATTTT
cdr3_aa: CASSGGDGQPQHF

clone_size: few
d_call: .
v_call: TRBV2
j_call: TRBJ2-7
cdr3_nt: TGTGCCAGGGGGCTATCGGGGAGAGACTACGAGCAGTACTTC
cdr3_aa: CARGLSGRDYEQYF

clone_size: few
d_call: .
v_call: TRBV5-1
j_call: TRBJ2-5
cdr3_nt: TGCGCCAGCAGCTTTATGGAGACCCAGTACTTC
cdr3_aa: CASSFMETQYF

clone_size: many
d_call: .
v_call: TRBV6-5
j_call: TRBJ2-4
cdr3_nt: TGTGCCAGCAGTGTTTCTGGAGGCAACATTCAGTACTTC
cdr3_aa: CASSVSGGNIQYF

clone_size: .
d_call: TRBD1
v_call: TRBV27
j_call: TRBJ2-1
cdr3_nt: TGTGCCACGACAGGGGTCGATGAGCAGTTCTTC
cdr3_aa: CATTGVDEQFF

clone_size: .
d_call: .
v_call: TRBV20-1
j_call: TRBJ2-3
cdr3_nt: TGCAGTGCTAGAGGCGGTTCTGAGGATACGCAGTATTTT
cdr3_aa: CSARGGSEDTQYF

clone_size: .
d_call: .
v_call: TRBV4-3
j_call: TRBJ1-2
cdr3_nt: TGCGCCAGCAGCCAAGAGTCTAGACTCTATGGCTACACCTTC
cdr3_aa: CASSQESRLYGYTF

clone_size: .
d_call: .
v_call: TRBV6-5
j_call: TRBJ2-3
cdr3_nt: TGTGCCAGCAGAGGCGGCGACGGGCCCACAGATACGCAGTATTTT
cdr3_aa: CASRGGDGPTDTQYF

clone_size: .
d_call: .
v_call: TRBV5-5
j_call: TRBJ2-3
cdr3_nt: TGTGCCAGCACCATGGCCTGGACCCCAGATACGCAGTATTTT
cdr3_aa: CASTMAWTPDTQYF

clone_size: .
d_call: .
v_call: TRBV5-6
j_call: TRBJ2-3
cdr3_nt: TGTGCCAGCAGCCCTAGTACCGGCAACCGGGATACGCAGTATTTT
cdr3_aa: CASSPSTGNRDTQYF

clone_size: few
d_call: .
v_call: TRBV11-3
j_call: TRBJ1-1
cdr3_nt: TGTGCCAGTACTCGAGACAGCGATGAAGCTTTCTTT
cdr3_aa: CASTRDSDEAFF